The rows below give T cell receptor beta chains drawn from one sample of a study of blood T cell repertoires in COVID-19. The method was immunoSEQ multiplex PCR; TCRdb's version includes in-frame clones alone and lacks a portion of them. The table has 300,000 to 400,000 clones, roughly 90% seen once. The specimen sequenced was PBMCs or T cells enriched from blood (not recorded which). These receptors all come from a woman aged 25 to 39 who had been exposed to COVID-19. CDR3s include the opening cysteine and the closing phenylalanine or tryptophan. D genes are given only for firm matches. Not all rows give a size; the values are once, few, many and, for expanded clones, a class.

j_gene: TRBJ1-2; abundance: NA; v_gene: TRBV24-1; d_gene: TRBD1; CDR3aa: CATSDHRGNGYTF; CDR3nt: TGTGCCACCAGTGACCACAGGGGTAATGGCTACACCTTC
j_gene: TRBJ1-2; abundance: NA; v_gene: TRBV7-6; d_gene: NA; CDR3aa: CASSPSRGLGYGYTF; CDR3nt: TGTGCCAGCAGCCCCTCGCGGGGGCTAGGCTATGGCTACACCTTC
j_gene: TRBJ1-5; abundance: NA; v_gene: TRBV19; d_gene: NA; CDR3aa: CASSIGGVNNQPQHF; CDR3nt: TGTGCCAGTAGTATAGGGGGAGTGAACAATCAGCCCCAGCATTTT
j_gene: TRBJ1-2; abundance: few; v_gene: TRBV5-8; d_gene: NA; CDR3aa: CASSFEEGIHGYTF; CDR3nt: TGTGCCAGCAGCTTTGAGGAGGGAATACATGGCTACACCTTC
j_gene: TRBJ2-5; abundance: NA; v_gene: TRBV11-2; d_gene: TRBD1; CDR3aa: CASSSGTGFETQYF; CDR3nt: TGTGCCAGCAGCTCCGGGACAGGGTTCGAGACCCAGTACTTC
j_gene: TRBJ2-3; abundance: NA; v_gene: TRBV3-1/TRBV3-2; d_gene: TRBD2; CDR3aa: CASSQPLLAGGSPDTQYF; CDR3nt: TGTGCCAGCAGCCAACCGCTTTTAGCGGGGGGAAGTCCCGATACGCAGTATTTT
j_gene: TRBJ1-5; abundance: NA; v_gene: TRBV28; d_gene: NA; CDR3aa: CASRTESQGNQPQHF; CDR3nt: TGTGCCAGCAGGACCGAATCGCAGGGCAATCAGCCCCAGCATTTT
j_gene: TRBJ1-4; abundance: NA; v_gene: TRBV3-1/TRBV3-2; d_gene: TRBD1; CDR3aa: CASRGTGATNEKLFF; CDR3nt: TGTGCCAGCAGAGGGACAGGTGCAACTAATGAAAAACTGTTTTTT
j_gene: TRBJ1-1; abundance: NA; v_gene: TRBV18; d_gene: NA; CDR3aa: CASQGQPKVDTEAFF; CDR3nt: TGTGCCAGTCAAGGACAGCCGAAGGTGGACACTGAAGCTTTCTTT
j_gene: TRBJ2-5; abundance: NA; v_gene: TRBV19; d_gene: NA; CDR3aa: CASSILSGQETQYF; CDR3nt: TGTGCCAGTAGTATCCTTAGCGGCCAAGAGACCCAGTACTTC
j_gene: TRBJ1-1; abundance: NA; v_gene: TRBV30; d_gene: NA; CDR3aa: CAWKGDTEAFF; CDR3nt: TGTGCCTGGAAGGGGGACACTGAAGCTTTCTTT
j_gene: TRBJ2-7; abundance: NA; v_gene: TRBV29-1; d_gene: NA; CDR3aa: CSVDGRNYEQYF; CDR3nt: TGCAGCGTTGATGGCAGAAACTACGAGCAGTACTTC
j_gene: TRBJ2-1; abundance: NA; v_gene: TRBV13; d_gene: TRBD2; CDR3aa: CASSFRGSGVLYNEQFF; CDR3nt: TGTGCCAGCAGCTTTAGAGGTAGCGGGGTTCTGTACAATGAGCAGTTCTTC
j_gene: TRBJ1-4; abundance: NA; v_gene: TRBV19; d_gene: TRBD1; CDR3aa: CASSRRDRVRGDEKLFF; CDR3nt: TGTGCCAGTAGTCGACGGGACAGGGTTCGCGGTGATGAAAAACTGTTTTTT
j_gene: TRBJ2-5; abundance: NA; v_gene: TRBV5-1; d_gene: NA; CDR3aa: CASSLGARGETQYF; CDR3nt: TGCGCCAGCAGCTTGGGGGCTAGGGGGGAGACCCAGTACTTC
j_gene: TRBJ1-5; abundance: NA; v_gene: TRBV6-6; d_gene: TRBD1; CDR3aa: CASSTRTGSQHF; CDR3nt: TGTGCCAGCAGTACCCGGACAGGGTCCCAGCATTTT
j_gene: TRBJ2-7; abundance: NA; v_gene: TRBV19; d_gene: TRBD2; CDR3aa: CASSIGTSGRYEQYF; CDR3nt: TGTGCCAGTAGTATTGGGACTAGCGGTAGGTACGAGCAGTACTTC
j_gene: TRBJ2-2; abundance: NA; v_gene: TRBV5-1; d_gene: NA; CDR3aa: CASGFSGPNTGELFF; CDR3nt: TGCGCCAGCGGCTTTAGCGGTCCGAACACCGGGGAGCTGTTTTTT
j_gene: TRBJ1-3; abundance: NA; v_gene: TRBV7-6; d_gene: TRBD1; CDR3aa: CASSPLTGTGYSGNTIYF; CDR3nt: TGTGCCAGCAGCCCACTAACCGGGACAGGCTACTCTGGAAACACCATATATTTT
j_gene: TRBJ2-7; abundance: NA; v_gene: TRBV7-2; d_gene: NA; CDR3aa: CASSPDRTYEQYF; CDR3nt: TGTGCCAGCAGTCCTGACAGGACCTACGAGCAGTACTTC
j_gene: TRBJ1-1; abundance: NA; v_gene: TRBV14; d_gene: NA; CDR3aa: CASSQERGLTTEAFF; CDR3nt: TGTGCCAGCAGCCAAGAGAGGGGACTTACGACTGAAGCTTTCTTT
j_gene: TRBJ1-1; abundance: NA; v_gene: TRBV4-3; d_gene: NA; CDR3aa: CASSYSWGMNTEAFF; CDR3nt: TGCGCCAGCAGCTACTCATGGGGCATGAACACTGAAGCTTTCTTT
j_gene: TRBJ1-4; abundance: NA; v_gene: TRBV18; d_gene: NA; CDR3aa: CASSPSKPRLFF; CDR3nt: TGTGCCAGCTCACCGTCTAAACCGAGACTGTTTTTT